This T cell receptor (beta chain) was obtained from a study of post-analysis software for immune sequencing data. Notes on the study in general: The normalized Chao1 diversity of multiple sclerosis patients was significantly lower than that of controls. Same-batch samples co-clustered strongly by F measure.

As for this clonotype: Its antigen is as yet unknown.

Built from TCR beta cDNA, the libraries had unique molecular identifiers in them. Between roughly 1 and 10 million T cells gave rise to some 520,000 cDNA molecules. Via MiXCR, TCRdb re-called the PCR reads, giving one row per CDR3 protein. The table includes around 440,000 distinct CDR3 sequences, around 40% detected once. The sequence derives from a girl between 10 and 17 years old with multiple sclerosis. Sequenced input: blood.

This CDR3 reads CASSTRGGTSEIAEQFF. Here the CDR3 DNA reads TGCGCCAGCTCTACTAGGGGGGGGACTAGCGAGATTGCTGAGCAGTTCTTC. V usage is TRBV4-1 and J usage is TRBJ2-1; TRBD2 agrees at 10 bases. Trimming at V came to 8 bases and at J to 9 bases, leaving 19 bases not matched to a gene. There are 17 residues in the CDR3. In germline, CDR1 is MGHRA, CDR2 YSYEKL.